The rows below give T cell receptor beta chains drawn from one sample of a study of blood T cell repertoires in COVID-19. The data were produced by immunoSEQ multiplex PCR, yet TCRdb's version contains in-frame clones alone and is incomplete. This table has 100,000 to 150,000 clones, around 86% appearing once. The sequenced sample was peripheral blood. These receptors all come from a woman in her 70s with acute or convalescent COVID-19. Each CDR3 is given with its conserved first and last residue. The D gene is left open where the match is weak. Size is omitted from some rows. Given values are once, few, many or a class for expanded clones.

abundance | j_gene | v_gene | d_gene | CDR3nt | CDR3aa
- | TRBJ2-5 | TRBV10-3 | - | TGTGCCATCAGACGGGGGGCTGACCAAGAGACCCAGTACTTC | CAIRRGADQETQYF
- | TRBJ1-1 | TRBV14 | - | TGTGCCAGCAGCCAAGGGGGCAGTTGGTTCGCTGAAGCTTTCTTT | CASSQGGSWFAEAFF
- | TRBJ1-1 | TRBV10-1 | - | TGCGCCAGCAGTGAGCGGGATAACACTGAAGCTTTCTTT | CASSERDNTEAFF
- | TRBJ2-3 | TRBV5-1 | TRBD1 | TGCGCCAGCAGCTTGCAGGACAGGGTAGGCACAGATACGCAGTATTTT | CASSLQDRVGTDTQYF
- | TRBJ2-5 | TRBV5-1 | TRBD1 | TGCGCCAGCAGCACGGGACAGGGAGGCGTCGAGACCCAGTACTTC | CASSTGQGGVETQYF
- | TRBJ1-5 | TRBV28 | - | TGTGCCAGCACAATACAGGGTCACAATCAGCCCCAGCATTTT | CASTIQGHNQPQHF
once | TRBJ2-3 | TRBV28 | - | TGTGCCAGTTTCGGGCGGGACTGGCCAGATACGCAGTATTTT | CASFGRDWPDTQYF
- | TRBJ1-1 | TRBV5-6 | TRBD1 | TGTGCCAGCAGCTCACAGGGGGCGGTCTTTATGAACACTGAAGCTTTCTTT | CASSSQGAVFMNTEAFF
- | TRBJ2-3 | TRBV30 | TRBD2 | TGTGCCTGGAGTGAGGGACTAGCGGGGGGGCTAGTAGATACGCAGTATTTT | CAWSEGLAGGLVDTQYF
- | TRBJ2-7 | TRBV10-3 | TRBD2 | TGTGCCATCAGTGATAGAGCGGGGGGGACCTACGAGCAGTACTTC | CAISDRAGGTYEQYF
- | TRBJ2-3 | TRBV2 | TRBD2 | TGTGCCAGCAGTGCCGTAGCGGGGGGGCTAGATACGCAGTATTTT | CASSAVAGGLDTQYF
- | TRBJ2-3 | TRBV7-3 | - | TGTGCCAGCAGCCCCTGGGAGGGGGGCATCGATACGCAGTATTTT | CASSPWEGGIDTQYF
few | TRBJ1-2 | TRBV3-1/TRBV3-2 | - | TGTGCCAGCAGCCAAGAGGGGAGGGTCTATGGCTACACCTTC | CASSQEGRVYGYTF
- | TRBJ2-7 | TRBV30 | TRBD1 | TGTGCCTGGAGTGTACCAGGGACAGGGGCCTATAGTAGCGAGCAGTACTTC | CAWSVPGTGAYSSEQYF
- | TRBJ2-1 | TRBV5-1 | TRBD2 | TGCGCCAGCAGCTTGAGCGGGAGCTCCTACAATGAGCAGTTCTTC | CASSLSGSSYNEQFF
- | TRBJ2-5 | TRBV5-5 | TRBD1 | TGTGCCAGCAGCTTGACAGGGGAGGAGACCCAGTACTTC | CASSLTGEETQYF
- | TRBJ2-3 | TRBV11-2 | - | TGTGCCAGCAGCTTAGGACTACCAGATACGCAGTATTTT | CASSLGLPDTQYF
- | TRBJ1-5 | TRBV2 | - | TGTGCCAGCGGCGCCGGGACACCAAATCAGCCCCAGCATTTT | CASGAGTPNQPQHF
- | TRBJ2-1 | TRBV7-9 | TRBD2 | TGTGCCAGCAGCCCACTAGCGTTCGTTGAGCAGTTCTTC | CASSPLAFVEQFF
- | TRBJ2-3 | TRBV3-1/TRBV3-2 | TRBD1 | TGTGCCAGCAGCGGGACAGGGACAATCACAGATACGCAGTATTTT | CASSGTGTITDTQYF
- | TRBJ2-7 | TRBV5-4 | - | TGTGCCAGCAGCCAGGGGTCCTACGAGCAGTACTTC | CASSQGSYEQYF
many | TRBJ1-6 | TRBV14 | - | TGTGCCAGCAGCCAAGGGGGGGGCAATAATTCACCCCTCCACTTT | CASSQGGGNNSPLHF
- | TRBJ2-7 | TRBV27 | TRBD2 | TGTGCCAGCAGTTCGACTAGCCCCCTCTCCTACGAGCAGTACTTC | CASSSTSPLSYEQYF
- | TRBJ1-1 | TRBV29-1 | - | TGCAGCGTTTCGTCAGCGTCAGAACAAGCTTTCTTT | CSVSSASEQAFF
- | TRBJ2-7 | TRBV28 | TRBD1 | TGTGCCAGCAGGTCAGGGGGATCCTACGAGCAGTACTTC | CASRSGGSYEQYF
- | TRBJ2-7 | TRBV6-5 | TRBD1 | TGTGCCAGCACCCTGGGACAGGGGTTTAGCGACGAGCAGTACTTC | CASTLGQGFSDEQYF
- | TRBJ1-1 | TRBV2 | TRBD1 | TGTGCCAGCTCCGAATCAGGGGGCCCCACTGAAGCTTTCTTT | CASSESGGPTEAFF
- | TRBJ2-1 | TRBV28 | TRBD1 | TGTGCCAGCGACAGGGCAAGTTTCAATGAGCAGTTCTTC | CASDRASFNEQFF
- | TRBJ1-2 | TRBV19 | TRBD1 | TGTGCCAGTAGCCCGGACAGGGAATATGGCTACACCTTC | CASSPDREYGYTF
- | TRBJ1-1 | TRBV4-2 | - | TGTGCCAGCAGCCAAGGGAGCGGTTTGAACACTGAAGCTTTCTTT | CASSQGSGLNTEAFF
- | TRBJ1-6 | TRBV28 | - | TGTGCCAGCAGTTTAGCCGCTAGGGGGTCACCCCTCCACTTT | CASSLAARGSPLHF
- | TRBJ2-5 | TRBV5-5 | TRBD2 | TGTGCCAGCACAAGGCCGGGGGGAAAAGAGACCCAGTACTTC | CASTRPGGKETQYF
- | TRBJ2-2 | TRBV10-1 | TRBD2 | TGCGCCAGCAGCCCCGGGACTAGCGGGGGAGGGGAGCTGTTTTTT | CASSPGTSGGGELFF
- | TRBJ1-1 | TRBV2 | - | TGTGCCAGCAGATGGGGGGAGAACACTGAAGCTTTCTTT | CASRWGENTEAFF
- | TRBJ2-1 | TRBV11-3 | - | TGTGCCAGCAGCGGCCTGGGGGGAAGGTCCTACAATGAGCAGTTCTTC | CASSGLGGRSYNEQFF
- | TRBJ1-2 | TRBV9 | - | TGTGCCAGCAGCGTAGAGTCGGGGGCTAACTATGGCTACACCTTC | CASSVESGANYGYTF
- | TRBJ1-5 | TRBV19 | - | TGTGCCAGTAGTATAGTAGGGGTAAATCAGCCCCAGCATTTT | CASSIVGVNQPQHF
- | TRBJ1-4 | TRBV9 | TRBD1 | TGTGCCAGCAGTGATGACAGGGGGCATGGTAATGAAAAACTGTTTTTT | CASSDDRGHGNEKLFF
- | TRBJ2-3 | TRBV2 | TRBD2 | TGTGCCAGCAGTGGTTCTAGCGGGGGGGCCCGTACGCAGTATTTT | CASSGSSGGARTQYF